The sequence of this TCR beta chain was determined in a study of T cell responses to AZD1222 COVID-19 vaccine. In regard to this clone: The antigen is not known.

Whole-study findings and limits: Of spike-specific TCRs, nearly half reportedly target regions left unmutated in variants.

Using immunoSEQ multiplex PCR, the repertoire was profiled, and TCRdb retains in-frame clones only, with some absent. The table shows about 190,000 clones, with roughly 88% occurring only once. V lost 2 bases, J lost 0 bases, and 19 bases lay in between. The CDR3 length is 18 residues. Looked up from germline, CDR1 is WSHSY and CDR2 is SAAADI. The V gene is TRBV10-2, the J gene TRBJ1-1; D remains unclear. The sequence was obtained from an adult in good health. The material was peripheral blood, obtained on day 0 of AZD1222 vaccination. CDR3 sequence: CASSEKSGRTILNTEAFF. The DNA for the CDR3 is TGCGCCAGCAGTGAGAAGAGTGGCAGGACTATATTGAACACTGAAGCTTTCTTT.